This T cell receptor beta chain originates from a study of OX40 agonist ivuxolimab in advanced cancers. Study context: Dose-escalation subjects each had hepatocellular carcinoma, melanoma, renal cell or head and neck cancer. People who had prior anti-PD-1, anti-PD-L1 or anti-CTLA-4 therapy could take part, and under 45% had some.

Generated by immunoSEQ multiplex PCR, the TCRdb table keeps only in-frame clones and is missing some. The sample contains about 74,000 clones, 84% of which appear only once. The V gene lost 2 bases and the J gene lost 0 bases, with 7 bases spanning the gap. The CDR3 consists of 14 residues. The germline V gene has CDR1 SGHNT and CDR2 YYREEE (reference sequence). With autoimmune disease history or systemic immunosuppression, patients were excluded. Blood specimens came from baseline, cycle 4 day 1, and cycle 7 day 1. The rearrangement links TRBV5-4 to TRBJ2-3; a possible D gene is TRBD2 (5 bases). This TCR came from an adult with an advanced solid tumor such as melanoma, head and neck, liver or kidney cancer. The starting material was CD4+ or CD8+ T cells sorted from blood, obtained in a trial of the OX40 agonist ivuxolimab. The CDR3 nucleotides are TGTGCCAGCAGCTTCGGGGTGAGCACAGATACGCAGTATTTT. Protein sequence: CASSFGVSTDTQYF.